This TCR beta chain was found in a study of cytomegalovirus exposure and HLA in healthy donors. Deletions cut 1 base from V and 7 bases from J, with 14 bases between. This CDR3 has 14 amino acids. The germline V gene has CDR1 SGHRS and CDR2 YFSETQ. Assay used: immunoSEQ multiplex PCR; TCRdb lists only in-frame clones, some missing. Of 180,000 or so clones in the sample, roughly 82% are singletons; the top ten hold roughly 13%. This clone has just one count. The receptor comes from a woman aged 25 to 39 in good health and CMV-seropositive. The chain employs TRBV5-1 and TRBJ1-2; perhaps TRBD1 as D (6 bases). Specimen: PBMCs. This CDR3 reads CASSLIQGAGGYTF. CDR3 nucleotides: TGCGCCAGCAGCTTGATACAGGGTGCTGGTGGCTACACCTTC.